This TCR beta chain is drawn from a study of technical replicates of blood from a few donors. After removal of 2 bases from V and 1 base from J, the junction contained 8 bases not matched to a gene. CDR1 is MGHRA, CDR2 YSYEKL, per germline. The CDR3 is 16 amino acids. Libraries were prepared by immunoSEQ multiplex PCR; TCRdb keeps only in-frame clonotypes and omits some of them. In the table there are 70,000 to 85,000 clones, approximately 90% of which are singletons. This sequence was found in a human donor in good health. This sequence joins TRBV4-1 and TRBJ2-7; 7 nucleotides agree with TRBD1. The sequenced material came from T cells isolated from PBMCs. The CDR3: CASSQPGTATSYEQYF. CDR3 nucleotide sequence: TGCGCCAGCAGCCAACCGGGGACAGCGACTTCCTACGAGCAGTACTTC.